The entry that follows covers one TCR beta chain sequence. What it recognizes is unknown. This CDR3 is 15 amino acids long. V trimming: 0 bases; J trimming: 4 bases; junction bases outside the gene matches: 6. Germline CDR1 reads SGDLS; CDR2 reads YYNGEE. The data originate from a study of beta chain features in type 1 diabetes. Study-wide background: Across the samples, some 99 million sorted cells were examined in total. Points from the study as a whole: Still unanswered here is whether HLA type influences TCRB rearrangement. Naive, central memory and Treg TCRB repertoires seemed to resemble each other more closely in patients than they did in healthy donors.

Expressed TCRB transcripts were sequenced because the isolated RNA had all been reverse transcribed beforehand. Libraries were prepared by immunoSEQ multiplex PCR; TCRdb keeps only in-frame clonotypes and omits some of them. The data contain hundreds of thousands of clones, 12% to 15% of them singletons. Post-sort purity exceeded 95% for all sorted populations. This receptor was identified in a woman between 40 and 50 years old in good health. V is TRBV9 and J is TRBJ2-7; 8 nucleotides line up with TRBD2. The sample taken for sequencing was naive CD4+ T cells from blood. The CDR3 protein is CASSVGVSGEYEQYF. In DNA form, the CDR3 reads TGTGCCAGCAGCGTAGGAGTTAGCGGGGAGTACGAGCAGTACTTC.